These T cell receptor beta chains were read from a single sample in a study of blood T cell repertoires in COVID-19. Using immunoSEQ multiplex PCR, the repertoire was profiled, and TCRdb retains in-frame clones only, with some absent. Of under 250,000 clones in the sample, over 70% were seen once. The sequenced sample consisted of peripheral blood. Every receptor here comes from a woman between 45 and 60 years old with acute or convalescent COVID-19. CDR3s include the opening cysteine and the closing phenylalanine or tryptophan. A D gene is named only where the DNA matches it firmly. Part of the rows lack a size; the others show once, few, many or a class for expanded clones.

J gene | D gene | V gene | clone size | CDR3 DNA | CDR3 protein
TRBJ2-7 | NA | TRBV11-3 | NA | TGTGCCAGCAGCTTAGGCGTAGGGGGCTACGAGCAGTACTTC | CASSLGVGGYEQYF
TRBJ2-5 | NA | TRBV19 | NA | TGTGCCAGCAAAACGGGGGGCGAAGAGACCCAGTACTTC | CASKTGGEETQYF
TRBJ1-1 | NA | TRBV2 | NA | TGTGCCAGCACGTCCACTGAAGCTTTCTTT | CASTSTEAFF
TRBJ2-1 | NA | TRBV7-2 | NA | TGTGCCAGCAGCTTAAAAGGGAGTCTGAATGAGCAGTTCTTC | CASSLKGSLNEQFF
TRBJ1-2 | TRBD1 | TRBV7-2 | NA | TGTGCCAGCAGCTTGAAACAGGGGGCCTATGGCTACACCTTC | CASSLKQGAYGYTF
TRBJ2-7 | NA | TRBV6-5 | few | TGTGCCAGCCCGGACGGGACAAGGAGGTACGAGCAGTACTTC | CASPDGTRRYEQYF
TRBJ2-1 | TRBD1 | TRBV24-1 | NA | TGTGCCACCGGAGAGGCAGGACAGGGGGCCTACAATGAGCAGTTCTTC | CATGEAGQGAYNEQFF
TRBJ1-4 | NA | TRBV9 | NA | TGTGCCAGCAGCGGTCAGGTGGCTAATGAAAAACTGTTTTTT | CASSGQVANEKLFF
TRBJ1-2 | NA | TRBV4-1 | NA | TGCGCCAGCAGCCAAGAGGCTTATGGCTACACCTTC | CASSQEAYGYTF
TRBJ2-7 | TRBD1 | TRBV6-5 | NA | TGTGCCAGCAGTTACTCGACGGACAGGGGTAGGAACGAGCAGTACTTC | CASSYSTDRGRNEQYF
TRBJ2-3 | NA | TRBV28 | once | TGTGCCAGCAGTTTCGGGGATACGCAGTATTTT | CASSFGDTQYF
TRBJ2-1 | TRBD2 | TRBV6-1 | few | TGTGCCAGCAGTGCCGGGGGGGCTAGCTTTTACAATGAGCAGTTCTTC | CASSAGGASFYNEQFF
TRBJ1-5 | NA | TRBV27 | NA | TGTGCCAGCAGTTCCCAGGGTCGATCCAATCAGCCCCAGCATTTT | CASSSQGRSNQPQHF
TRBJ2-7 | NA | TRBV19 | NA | TGTGCCAGTAGTAGGACAGCCTTCTCCTACGAGCAGTACTTC | CASSRTAFSYEQYF
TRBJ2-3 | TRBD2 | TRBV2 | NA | TGTGCCAGCGGGACTAGCGGCACAGATACGCAGTATTTT | CASGTSGTDTQYF
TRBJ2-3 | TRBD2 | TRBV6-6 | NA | TGTGCCAGCGCCAAGTCTGCGGGAGTGGGAACAGATACGCAGTATTTT | CASAKSAGVGTDTQYF
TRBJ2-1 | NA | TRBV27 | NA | TGTGCCAGCAGTCCGGGTGAACCAAACAATGAGCAGTTCTTC | CASSPGEPNNEQFF
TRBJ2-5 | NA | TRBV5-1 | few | TGCGCCAGCAGCTTGTTGTTAGCGGCCAAAGAGACCCAGTACTTC | CASSLLLAAKETQYF
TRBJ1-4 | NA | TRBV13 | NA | TGTGCCAGCAGCTTAGGCCTTGGCGAAAAACTGTTTTTT | CASSLGLGEKLFF
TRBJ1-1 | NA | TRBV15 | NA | TGTGCCACCAGCAGAGCTGACAGCTTGAACACTGAAGCTTTCTTT | CATSRADSLNTEAFF
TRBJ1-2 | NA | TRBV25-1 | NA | TGTGCCAGCAGTGAATACGACTATGGCTACACCTTC | CASSEYDYGYTF
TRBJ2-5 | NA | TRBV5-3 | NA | TGTGCCAGAAGCCCCGGACAGAGTATGTACCAAGAGACCCAGTACTTC | CARSPGQSMYQETQYF
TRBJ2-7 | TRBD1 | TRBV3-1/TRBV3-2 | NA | TGTGCCAGCAGCCACACGGGACAGGACCCCTACGAGCAGTACTTC | CASSHTGQDPYEQYF
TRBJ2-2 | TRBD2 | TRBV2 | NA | TGTGCCAGCAGAGGGCTAGCGGACCCTACCGGGGAGCTGTTTTTT | CASRGLADPTGELFF
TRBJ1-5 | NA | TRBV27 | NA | TGTGCCAGCAGTTTCGGAGCCTATAGCAATCAGCCCCAGCATTTT | CASSFGAYSNQPQHF
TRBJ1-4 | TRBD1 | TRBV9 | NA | TGTGCCAGCAGCGTAGCCGGGACAGGGGAGGAGAAACTGTTTTTT | CASSVAGTGEEKLFF
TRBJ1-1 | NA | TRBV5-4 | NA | TGTGCCAGCAGCTGGTGGGGGGTAAACACTGAAGCTTTCTTT | CASSWWGVNTEAFF
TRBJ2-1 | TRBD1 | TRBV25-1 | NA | TGTGCCAGCAGTGGGTACGGGACAGGGGAATACAATGAGCAGTTCTTC | CASSGYGTGEYNEQFF
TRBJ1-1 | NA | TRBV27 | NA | TGTGCCAGCAGTCCCTCGACAGAAGTGAACACTGAAGCTTTCTTT | CASSPSTEVNTEAFF